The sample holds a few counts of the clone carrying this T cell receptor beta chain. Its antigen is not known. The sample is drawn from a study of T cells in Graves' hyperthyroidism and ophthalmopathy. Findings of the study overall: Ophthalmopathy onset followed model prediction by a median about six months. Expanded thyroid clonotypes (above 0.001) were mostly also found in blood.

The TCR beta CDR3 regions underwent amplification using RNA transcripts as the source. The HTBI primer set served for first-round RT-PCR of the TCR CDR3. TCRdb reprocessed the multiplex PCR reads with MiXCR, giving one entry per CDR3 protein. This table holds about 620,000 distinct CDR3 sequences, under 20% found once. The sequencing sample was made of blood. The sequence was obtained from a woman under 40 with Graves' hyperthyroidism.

The CDR3 is CASGRGRGQAYNSPLHF. The CDR3 DNA follows: TGTGCCAGCGGCAGAGGAAGGGGGCAGGCCTATAATTCACCCCTCCACTTT. The V gene is TRBV28, the J gene TRBJ1-6; TRBD1 matches at 7 bases. J lost 2 bases, V lost 8 bases, and 12 bases had no gene match. Germline loops: CDR1 MDHEN, CDR2 SYDVKM. The CDR3 is 17 amino acids.